This T cell receptor beta chain was recorded in a study of blood T cells in healthy people across ages. A sample-barcoded 5' primer and a J-beta primer mix were used in a second PCR of roughly 7 to 12 cycles. Each TCR beta cDNA got a 12-nucleotide random molecular identifier. In TCRdb, the 5' RACE reads were re-called with MiXCR into one record per CDR3 protein. The sample records 700,000 to 950,000 distinct CDR3 sequences, approximately 43% being singletons. About this clonotype: Its antigen is as yet unknown. A single base separates this from a much larger clone, so it may be a read error.

Germline V gives CDR1 SGHDN, CDR2 FVKESK. CDR3 length: 15 residues. V lost 3 bases and J lost 4, with 13 bases in between. Ranging in age from roughly 6 to 90, the donors were healthy Caucasian individuals from Russia. Study findings and constraints: Older age went with lower TCR beta diversity per million T cells, in a roughly linear way.

Material for sequencing was blood. The chain couples TRBV14 to TRBJ2-1, with D hard to call. This sequence originates from a woman aged 55-69 years in good health. For the CDR3, the DNA is TGTGCCAGCAGCCAGGCACTGTTTTCATACAATGAGCAGTTCTTC. Translation gives CASSQALFSYNEQFF.